This T cell receptor (beta chain) derives from a study of beta chain features in type 1 diabetes. Study at large: Cell yields, gender and age were comparable in patients and healthy donors. Sorted cells numbering around 100,000,000 were examined across all samples. Findings of the study overall: PCR, the amplification step, might favor shorter templates, equally in patients and controls. Among all four CD4+ subsets, Type 1 diabetes patients had TCRB CDR3s that were moderately but significantly shorter. cDNA-based sequencing might over-represent cells highly expressing TCR.

This clone was recorded a few times. The antigen is undetermined. The investigators reverse transcribed all of the isolated RNA, so they sequenced expressed TCRB transcripts. Libraries were prepared by immunoSEQ multiplex PCR; TCRdb keeps only in-frame clonotypes and omits some of them. Among some 270,000 clones listed, about a tenth were seen once. From germline, CDR1 is KGHSH and CDR2 LQKENI. Deletions cut 3 bases from V and 7 bases from J, with 10 bases between. The CDR3 loop spans 13 amino acids. The TCR originated in a man younger than 40 with type 1 diabetes. The chain combines TRBV18 with TRBJ1-3; D is unclear. Specimen: naive CD4+ T cells from blood. CDR3 sequence reads: CASSPGIGNTIYF. CDR3 bases: TGTGCCAGCTCACCCGGGATCGGTAACACCATATATTTT.